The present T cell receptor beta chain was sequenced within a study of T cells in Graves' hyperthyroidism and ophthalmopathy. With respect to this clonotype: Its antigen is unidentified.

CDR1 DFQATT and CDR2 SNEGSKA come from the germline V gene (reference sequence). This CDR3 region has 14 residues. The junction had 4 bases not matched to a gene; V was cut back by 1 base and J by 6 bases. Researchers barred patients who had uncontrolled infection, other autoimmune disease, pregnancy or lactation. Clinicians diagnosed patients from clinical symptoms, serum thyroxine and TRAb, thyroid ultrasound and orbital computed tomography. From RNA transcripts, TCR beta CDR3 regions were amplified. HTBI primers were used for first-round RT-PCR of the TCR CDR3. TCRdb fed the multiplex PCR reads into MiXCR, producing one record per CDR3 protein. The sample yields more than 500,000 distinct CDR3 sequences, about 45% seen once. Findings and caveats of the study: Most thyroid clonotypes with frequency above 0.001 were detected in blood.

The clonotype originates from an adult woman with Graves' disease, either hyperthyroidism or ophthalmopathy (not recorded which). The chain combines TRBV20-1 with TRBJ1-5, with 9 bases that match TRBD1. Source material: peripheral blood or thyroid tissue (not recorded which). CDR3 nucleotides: TGCAGTGCTAGAGTAGGGACAGGGCTTCAGCCCCAGCATTTT. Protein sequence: CSARVGTGLQPQHF.